The next 13 T cell receptor beta chains were all read from a single sample in a study of cytotoxic CD8 clonotypes in ibrutinib-treated CLL. Only in-frame clones appear in the TCRdb table, and some are missing; sequencing was by immunoSEQ multiplex PCR. The sample shows more than 110,000 clones, more than 75% of them seen only once. Sequences were derived from PBMCs, sampled after 36 months of ibrutinib treatment. The receptors come from a human donor with chronic lymphocytic leukemia.

V is TRBV7-9 and J is TRBJ2-2, with D tentatively TRBD1 or TRBD2 (5 bases each). The germline gives CDR1 SEHNR, CDR2 FQNEAQ (reference sequence). This CDR3 comprises 14 residues. Trimming removed 6 bases at V and 7 bases at J, with 15 bases between. CDR3 amino acids: CASRKLGTIGELFF. The CDR3 DNA sequence: TGTGCCAGCAGGAAACTAGGGACGATCGGGGAGCTGTTTTTT. Full variable domain (remainder filled in from reference TRBV7-9 and TRBJ2-2): DTGVSQNPRHKITKRGQNVTFRCDPISEHNRLYWYRQTLGQGPEFLTYFQNEAQLEKSRLLSDRFSAERPKGSFSTLEIQRTEQGDSAMYLCASRKLGTIGELFFGEGSRLTVL.

The chain is built from TRBV4-1 and TRBJ1-2; D unclear. Trimming cost V 0 bases and J 4 bases, with 12 bases left between them. CDR3 length equals 15 residues. The germline V gene encodes CDR1 MGHRA and CDR2 YSYEKL. This CDR3 reads CASSQEPVGSYGYTF. CDR3 DNA: TGCGCCAGCAGCCAAGAACCAGTGGGGAGCTATGGCTACACCTTC.

The chain carries TRBV18 and TRBJ1-2; D uncertain. Germline CDR1 KGHSH, CDR2 LQKENI. This CDR3 is built from 14 residues. Trimming removed 2 bases from V and 0 bases from J, with 7 bases in between. The CDR3 DNA reads as TGTGCCAGCTCACCATTAAGGGCTAACTATGGCTACACCTTC. This codes for CASSPLRANYGYTF. Full variable domain (outside the CDR3, taken from reference TRBV18 and TRBJ1-2): NAGVMQNPRHLVRRRGQEARLRCSPMKGHSHVYWYRQLPEEGLKFMVYLQKENIIDESGMPKERFSAEFPKEGPSILRIQQVVRGDSAAYFCASSPLRANYGYTFGSGTRLTVV.

J is TRBJ2-1 and V is TRBV4-2; TRBD1 matches 9 bases. Per the germline V gene, CDR1 is LGHNA and CDR2 is YNFKEQ. Losses at the gene ends were 0 bases for V and 2 bases for J; bases not matched to a gene: 11. The CDR3 runs 19 residues. DNA for the CDR3: TGTGCCAGCAGCCAAGAAACGAACCCGGGACAGGGCGCCTACAATGAGCAGTTCTTC. Translating it yields CASSQETNPGQGAYNEQFF.

The J gene is TRBJ1-1, the V gene TRBV5-1; no definite D call. Trimming pared 4 bases from V and 11 bases from J, leaving 15 bases between. The CDR3 length is 12 residues. CDR1 and CDR2 (germline): SGHRS, YFSETQ. Here the CDR3 DNA reads TGCGCCAGCAGCAAACCAACGGGTCTGGCTTTCTTT. Protein product: CASSKPTGLAFF.

The chain employs TRBV15 and TRBJ2-5; D may match TRBD1 or TRBD2 (6 bases each). Germline V gives CDR1 LNHNV, CDR2 YYDKDF (reference sequence). Deletions cut 5 bases from V and 5 bases from J, with 18 bases between. The CDR3 covers 15 residues. The CDR3 DNA reads as TGTGCCACCAGCCGCCGTGGAGGGGGTGGGGAGACCCAGTACTTC. This encodes CATSRRGGGGETQYF.

The V and J genes are TRBV30 and TRBJ2-2; TRBD1 agrees at 7 bases. Germline V gives CDR1 GTSNPN, CDR2 SVGIG (reference sequence). V dropped 5 bases and J dropped 5; count of bases not matched to a gene: 8. The length of the CDR3 is 14 residues. The CDR3 loop is CAWETGTVTGELFF. CDR3 DNA: TGTGCCTGGGAGACCGGGACAGTAACCGGGGAGCTGTTTTTT.

The V and J genes are TRBV18 and TRBJ1-6, with 9 bases matching TRBD1. Germline CDR1 and CDR2: KGHSH and LQKENI. This CDR3 is built from 14 residues. Trimming at V came to 5 bases and at J to 6 bases, leaving 2 bases not matched to a gene. The CDR3 loop is CASSGQGFNSPLHF. The DNA of the CDR3 is TGTGCCAGCTCAGGACAGGGGTTTAATTCACCCCTCCACTTT. The full variable domain, with the rest looked up from reference TRBV18 and TRBJ1-6, is NAGVMQNPRHLVRRRGQEARLRCSPMKGHSHVYWYRQLPEEGLKFMVYLQKENIIDESGMPKERFSAEFPKEGPSILRIQQVVRGDSAAYFCASSGQGFNSPLHFGNGTRLTVT.

The chain combines TRBV10-3 with TRBJ2-7; D is possibly TRBD2 (6 bases). With 6 bases removed from V and 2 bases from J, the gap between germline ends came to 17 bases. This CDR3 is built from 15 residues. In germline, CDR1 is ENHRY, CDR2 SYGVKD. The CDR3 DNA is TGTGCCATCAGCCCAGGAGCGGGTATAACCTACGAGCAGTACTTC. Translated, it gives CAISPGAGITYEQYF.

The gene calls are TRBV5-1 and TRBJ2-1; 7 nucleotides line up with TRBD2. The junction had 8 bases not matched to a gene; V was cut back by 4 bases and J by 7 bases. The germline gives CDR1 SGHRS, CDR2 YFSETQ. This CDR3 contains 14 residues. The CDR3 nucleotides are TGCGCCAGCAGCGTTCAGACTAGCAGTAATGAGCAGTTCTTC. This encodes CASSVQTSSNEQFF.

As regards this clone: Other DNA variants within this sample encode the same CDR3. The V call is TRBV18, the J call TRBJ1-2; a weak D match, TRBD1 (6 bases). CDR1 KGHSH and CDR2 LQKENI come from the germline V gene. The CDR3 extends over 13 amino acids. Trimming shortened V by 3 bases and J by 3 bases, and 8 bases separated the two germline ends. The CDR3, as DNA: TGTGCCAGCTCACCGGCAGGGGACTATGGCTACACCTTC. This translates into CASSPAGDYGYTF.

This clone occurred a few times. This chain links TRBV7-2 with TRBJ2-2; D tentatively reads TRBD1 or TRBD2 (5 bases each). This CDR3 has 13 amino acids. Trimming shortened V by 1 base and J by 6 bases, and 6 bases separated the two germline ends. CDR1 and CDR2 from the germline V gene are SGHTA and FQGNSA. The CDR3 DNA sequence: TGTGCCAGCAGCTTAGTGGGGGCCGGGGAGCTGTTTTTT. This sequence encodes CASSLVGAGELFF.

This clone has a handful of counts. The rearrangement links TRBV5-1 to TRBJ2-5; D is possibly TRBD2 (5 bases). The CDR3 contains 14 residues. Trimming pared 4 bases from V and 1 base from J, leaving 11 bases between. Germline CDR1 is SGHRS and CDR2 is YFSETQ. CDR3 sequence: CASSPGLPQETQYF. The CDR3 bases are TGCGCCAGCAGCCCTGGACTCCCCCAAGAGACCCAGTACTTC.